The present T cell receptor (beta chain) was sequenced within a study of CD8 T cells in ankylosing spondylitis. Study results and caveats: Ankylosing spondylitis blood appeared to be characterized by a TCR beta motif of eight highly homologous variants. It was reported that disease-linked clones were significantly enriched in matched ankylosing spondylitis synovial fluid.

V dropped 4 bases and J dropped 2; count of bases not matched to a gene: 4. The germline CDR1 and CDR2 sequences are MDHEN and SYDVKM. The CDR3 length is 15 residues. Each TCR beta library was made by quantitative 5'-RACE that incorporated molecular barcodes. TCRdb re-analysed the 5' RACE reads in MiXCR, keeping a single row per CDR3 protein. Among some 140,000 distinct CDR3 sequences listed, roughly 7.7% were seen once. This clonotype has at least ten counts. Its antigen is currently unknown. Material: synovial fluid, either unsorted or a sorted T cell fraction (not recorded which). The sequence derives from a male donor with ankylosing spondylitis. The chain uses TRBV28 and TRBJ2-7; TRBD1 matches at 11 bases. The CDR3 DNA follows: TGTGCCAGCAGTTCCCCGGGACAGGGGGCCTACGAGCAGTACTTC. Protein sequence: CASSSPGQGAYEQYF.